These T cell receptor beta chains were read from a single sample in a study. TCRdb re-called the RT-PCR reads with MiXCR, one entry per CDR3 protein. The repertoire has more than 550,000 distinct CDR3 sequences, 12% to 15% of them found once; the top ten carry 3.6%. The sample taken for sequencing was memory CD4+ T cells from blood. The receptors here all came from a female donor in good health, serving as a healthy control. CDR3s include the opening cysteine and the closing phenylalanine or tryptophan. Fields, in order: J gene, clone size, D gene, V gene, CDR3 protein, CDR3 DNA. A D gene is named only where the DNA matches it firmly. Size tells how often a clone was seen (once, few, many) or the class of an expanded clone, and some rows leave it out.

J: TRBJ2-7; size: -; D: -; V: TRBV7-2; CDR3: CASAPFSVGSYEQYF; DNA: TGTGCCAGCGCCCCCTTCAGCGTAGGGTCCTACGAGCAGTACTTC
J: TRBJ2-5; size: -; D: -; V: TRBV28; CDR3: CASRPAGTRMTQYF; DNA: TGTGCCAGCAGACCCGCAGGGACGCGGATGACCCAGTACTTC
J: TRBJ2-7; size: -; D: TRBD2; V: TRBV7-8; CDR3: CASSLVASGFNYEQYF; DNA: TGTGCCAGCAGCTTAGTAGCTAGCGGGTTTAACTACGAGCAGTACTTC
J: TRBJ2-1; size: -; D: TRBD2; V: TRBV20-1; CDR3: CSASGTSGINEQFF; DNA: TGCAGTGCTTCCGGGACTAGCGGGATCAATGAGCAGTTCTTC
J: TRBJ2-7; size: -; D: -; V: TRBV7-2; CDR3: CASSLSHRGTYEQYF; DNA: TGTGCCAGCAGCTTAAGCCACCGGGGTACCTACGAGCAGTACTTC
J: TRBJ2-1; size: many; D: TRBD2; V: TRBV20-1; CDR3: CSAPGLGWNEQFF; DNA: TGCAGTGCGCCGGGACTAGGTTGGAATGAGCAGTTCTTC
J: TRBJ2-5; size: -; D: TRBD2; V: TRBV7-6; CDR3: CASSIGLAGGPGETQYF; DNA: TGTGCCAGCAGCATCGGACTAGCGGGAGGGCCGGGAGAGACCCAGTACTTC
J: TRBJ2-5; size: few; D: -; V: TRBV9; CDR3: CASSAGTTETQYF; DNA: TGTGCCAGCAGCGCCGGGACGACGGAGACCCAGTACTTC
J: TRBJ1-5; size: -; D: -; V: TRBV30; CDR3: CAWNMGGNQPQHF; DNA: TGTGCCTGGAACATGGGTGGCAATCAGCCCCAGCATTTT
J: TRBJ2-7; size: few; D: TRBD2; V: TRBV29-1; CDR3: CSVEGLLATSGSLSLNEQYF; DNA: TGCAGCGTTGAAGGGTTGTTGGCTACTAGCGGGAGCCTGAGTCTCAACGAGCAGTACTTC
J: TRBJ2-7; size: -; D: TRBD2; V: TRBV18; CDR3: CASSVTSGYYEQYF; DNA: TGTGCCAGCTCTGTCACTAGCGGGTACTACGAGCAGTACTTC
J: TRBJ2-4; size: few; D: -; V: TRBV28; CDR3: CASSSLGDGKNIQYF; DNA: TGTGCCAGCAGTTCATTAGGGGACGGAAAAAACATTCAGTACTTC
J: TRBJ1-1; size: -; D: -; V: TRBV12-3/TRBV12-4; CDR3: CASKQEAPIGGTSAFF; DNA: TGTGCCAGCAAGCAGGAGGCCCCCATTGGAGGGACAAGCGCTTTCTTT
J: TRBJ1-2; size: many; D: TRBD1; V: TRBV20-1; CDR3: CSASDRDSNYGYTF; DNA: TGCAGTGCTTCCGACAGGGACTCTAACTATGGCTACACCTTC
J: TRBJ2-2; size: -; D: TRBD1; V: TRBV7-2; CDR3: CASSLGAGDRGRTGELFF; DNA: TGTGCCAGCAGCTTAGGGGCGGGGGACAGGGGCCGCACCGGGGAGCTGTTTTTT
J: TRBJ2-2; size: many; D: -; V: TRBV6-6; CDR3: CASTKQPTGELFF; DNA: TGTGCCAGCACTAAACAACCAACCGGGGAGCTGTTTTTT
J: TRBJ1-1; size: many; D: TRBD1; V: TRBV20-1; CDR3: CSARDPQTGRGTEAFF; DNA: TGCAGTGCTAGAGATCCACAGACAGGGCGCGGAACTGAAGCTTTCTTT
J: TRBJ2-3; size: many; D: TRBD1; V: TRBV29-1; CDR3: CSVRQGRTDTQYF; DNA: TGCAGCGTGCGACAGGGGCGCACAGATACGCAGTATTTT
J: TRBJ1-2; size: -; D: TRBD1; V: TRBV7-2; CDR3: CASSLRQGVNYGYTF; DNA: TGTGCCAGCAGCTTACGACAGGGAGTAAACTATGGCTACACCTTC
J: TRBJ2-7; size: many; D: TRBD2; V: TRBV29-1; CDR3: CSALTSAHEQYF; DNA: TGCAGCGCCCTGACTAGCGCCCACGAGCAGTACTTC
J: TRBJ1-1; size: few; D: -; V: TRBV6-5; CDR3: CASSYSINPEDTEAFF; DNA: TGTGCCAGCAGTTACTCGATCAACCCGGAGGACACTGAAGCTTTCTTT
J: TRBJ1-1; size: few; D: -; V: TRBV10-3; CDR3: CAISSGSGKSEAFF; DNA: TGTGCCATCAGCTCTGGGAGTGGGAAGAGTGAAGCTTTCTTT
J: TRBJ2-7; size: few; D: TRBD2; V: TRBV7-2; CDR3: CASSLSGLAGDLSYEQYF; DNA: TGTGCCAGCAGCTTATCTGGCCTAGCGGGAGACCTCTCCTACGAGCAGTACTTC
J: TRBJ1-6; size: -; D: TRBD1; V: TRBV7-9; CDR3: CASQTGAGDNSPLHF; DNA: TGTGCCAGTCAGACAGGGGCGGGAGATAATTCACCCCTCCACTTT
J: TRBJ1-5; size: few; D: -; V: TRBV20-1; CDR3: CSARRPGNQPQHF; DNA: TGCAGTGCTAGGAGGCCAGGGAATCAGCCCCAGCATTTT
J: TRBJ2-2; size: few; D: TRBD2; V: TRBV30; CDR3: CAWSRLAGHTGELFF; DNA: TGTGCCTGGAGTAGACTAGCGGGTCACACCGGGGAGCTGTTTTTT
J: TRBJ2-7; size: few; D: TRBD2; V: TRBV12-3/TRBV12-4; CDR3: CASSFRASGYEQYF; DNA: TGTGCCAGCAGTTTTAGGGCTAGCGGGTACGAGCAGTACTTC
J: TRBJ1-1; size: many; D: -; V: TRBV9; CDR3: CASSVGGQLPTEAFF; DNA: TGTGCCAGCAGCGTAGGGGGGCAGCTTCCCACTGAAGCTTTCTTT